The clone carrying this T cell receptor (beta chain) was observed many times. Antigen unknown. The data were obtained in a study of blood T cells in healthy people across ages. CDR3 length equals 17 residues. Trimming took 6 bases from V and 1 from J; bases not matched to a gene: 11. Germline loops: CDR1 LNHDA, CDR2 SQIVND (reference sequence). Study-level points and caveats: Naive T cell percentage showed a strong correlation with the diversity of TCR beta.

Primers used in a second PCR of roughly 6 to 11 cycles were a sample-barcoded 5' primer and a J-beta primer mix. Every cDNA molecule carried a tag from a template-switch adaptor bearing 12 random nucleotides. TCRdb recomputed calls from the 5' RACE reads with MiXCR, one row per CDR3 protein. The sample consists of around 1,900,000 distinct CDR3 sequences, roughly 43% of them appearing once. The study recruited healthy Caucasian donors from Russia who were aged about 6 to 100. Extractions gave at least 5.5 micrograms of total RNA per sample. V is TRBV19 and J is TRBJ2-3; 9 bases fit TRBD1. This TCR was recovered from a human donor in good health. Sequenced sample: blood. CDR3 in amino acids: CASSIHRDRVRTDTQYF. The CDR3 DNA sequence: TGTGCCAGTAGCATTCACCGGGACAGGGTGCGCACAGATACGCAGTATTTT.